Below are 8 T cell receptor beta chains sequenced from a single sample in a study of T cell responses to AZD1222 COVID-19 vaccine. Profiled with immunoSEQ multiplex PCR; TCRdb holds only in-frame clones, not every one. Seen here are more than 95,000 clones, about 87% observed once, and the top ten hold 20% to 25%. The sequencing here drew on peripheral blood, taken on day 0 of AZD1222 vaccination. All receptors derive from an adult in good health.

The table lists this clone with a few counts. The gene calls are TRBV4-2 and TRBJ2-2, with 9 bases aligning to TRBD1. The CDR3 is 16 amino acids. The ends lost 0 bases at V and 4 bases at J; junction bases unmatched: 3. Germline V gene sequence: CDR1 LGHNA, CDR2 YNFKEQ. The CDR3 region is CASSQEKQGATGELFF. CDR3 nucleotide sequence: TGTGCCAGCAGCCAAGAGAAACAGGGGGCCACCGGGGAGCTGTTTTTT.

The V and J genes are TRBV3-1 (or the pseudogene TRBV3-2) and TRBJ2-1; D assignment may be TRBD1 or TRBD2 (5 bases each). The CDR3 has 13 residues. Germline V gene lookup returns CDR1 LGHDT and CDR2 YNNKEL (reference sequence). V lost 5 bases, J lost 8 bases, and 13 bases lay in between. CDR3 bases: TGTGCCAGCAGCGAGAGGGGCCAGTATGAGCAGTTCTTC. It encodes CASSERGQYEQFF.

This rearrangement joins TRBV19 to TRBJ1-1, with 8 positions matching TRBD1. CDR1 and CDR2 (germline): LNHDA, SQIVND (reference sequence). Unmatched junction bases numbered 8, after V lost 7 bases and J lost 4 bases. CDR3 length: 14 amino acids. The CDR3 sequence: CASIARDRGTEAFF. CDR3 in DNA: TGTGCCAGTATCGCCCGCGACAGGGGCACTGAAGCTTTCTTT.

The chain uses TRBV10-3 and TRBJ1-1; D ambiguous. Germline V gene lookup returns CDR1 ENHRY and CDR2 SYGVKD. The CDR3 spans 13 residues. V dropped 4 bases and J dropped 0 bases, with 6 bases sitting between them. Here the CDR3 DNA reads TGTGCCATCAGTGCAGTCATGAACACTGAAGCTTTCTTT. Amino acids: CAISAVMNTEAFF.

This sequence joins TRBV6-6 and TRBJ1-3; perhaps TRBD1 as D (6 bases). The CDR3 is 15 amino acids. Germline V gene lookup returns CDR1 MNHNY and CDR2 SVGAGI (reference sequence). Trimming took 6 bases from V and 0 from J, leaving 12 bases between them. CDR3 sequence: CASRLRQDSGNTIYF. The DNA for the CDR3 is TGTGCCAGCAGACTACGACAGGACTCTGGAAACACCATATATTTT.

The genes are TRBV28 and TRBJ2-5; D is perhaps TRBD1 or TRBD2 (7 bases each). This CDR3 is 14 amino acids long. CDR1 is MDHEN, CDR2 SYDVKM, per germline. With 7 bases removed from V and 2 bases from J, the gap between germline ends came to 14 bases. CDR3 in DNA: TGTGCCAGCACCGCAGGGGGGGATCAAGAGACCCAGTACTTC. As protein: CASTAGGDQETQYF.

This clone was detected only once. The gene calls are TRBV6-1 and TRBJ1-5, with D unresolved. Trimming took 2 bases from V and 0 from J, leaving 5 bases between them. CDR1 MNHNS and CDR2 SASEGT come from the germline V gene. This CDR3 contains 14 residues. CDR3 in amino acids: CASSEWYSNQPQHF. DNA for the CDR3: TGTGCCAGCAGTGAATGGTATAGCAATCAGCCCCAGCATTTT.

The V and J genes are TRBV27 and TRBJ1-1, with 7 bases identical to TRBD1. V shed 3 bases and J 0 bases; nucleotides not matched to a gene: 4. Germline V CDR1 and CDR2: MNHEY, SMNVEV (reference sequence). The length of the CDR3 is 15 residues. In nucleotides, the CDR3 is TGTGCCAGCAGTTTGGCAGGGGGGATGAACACTGAAGCTTTCTTT. Translating gives CASSLAGGMNTEAFF.